The 24 T cell receptor beta chains given below trace back to one sample, sequenced in a study of T cell responses to AZD1222 COVID-19 vaccine. Method: immunoSEQ multiplex PCR; TCRdb's copy keeps in-frame clones and lacks some. The table shows fewer than 40,000 clones, with 88% occurring only once. The sequenced sample was peripheral blood, obtained 28 days after the second dose of the MenACWY control vaccine. All receptors derive from an adult who received the MenACWY meningococcal vaccine as a control.

The chain links TRBV5-1 to TRBJ2-3; maybe TRBD2 (5 bases). CDR1 SGHRS and CDR2 YFSETQ come from the germline V gene. V lost 5 bases to trimming and J lost 4 bases, with 11 bases between them. This CDR3 contains 13 residues. The CDR3 DNA reads TGCGCCAGCAGGTCGGATAGCGCAGATACGCAGTATTTT. It is translated as CASRSDSADTQYF.

The V gene is TRBV6-2 or TRBV6-3, the J gene TRBJ1-1; D gene unclear. The CDR3 spans 14 residues. The ends were cut back, 2 bases at V and 5 bases at J, with 12 bases in the middle. CDR1 MNHEY and CDR2 SVGEGT come from the germline V gene. CDR3 bases: TGTGCCAGCAGTTACGATAGGGTGTGGACTGAAGCTTTCTTT. Its translation is CASSYDRVWTEAFF.

This rearrangement joins TRBV29-1 to TRBJ2-6; D possibly corresponds to TRBD2 (7 bases). The CDR3 covers 15 residues. Trimming stripped 7 bases from V and 2 bases from J, with 15 bases between. Germline CDR1 SQVTM, CDR2 ANQGSEA. CDR3 sequence reads: CSAGDAGAGANVLTF. As DNA, the CDR3 is TGCAGCGCAGGGGACGCGGGGGCTGGGGCCAACGTCCTGACTTTC.

V gene TRBV2 combines with J gene TRBJ1-6; no reliable D call. Trimming shortened V by 7 bases and J by 8 bases, and 15 bases separated the two germline ends. The CDR3 extends over 14 amino acids. CDR1 is SNHLY, CDR2 FYNNEI, per germline. The CDR3 DNA reads TGTGCCAGCACGTGGACCAACGCCTATTCACCCCTCCACTTT. Translating gives CASTWTNAYSPLHF.

The chain is built from TRBV11-1 and TRBJ2-7, with D tentatively TRBD2 (6 bases). Germline CDR1 reads SGHAT; CDR2 reads FQDESV (reference sequence). Deletions cut 8 bases from V and 4 bases from J, with 21 bases between. The CDR3 extends over 15 amino acids. CDR3 bases: TGTGCCAGCCTCCCTCGTGACGGGAGCCGATACGAGCAGTACTTC. Protein product: CASLPRDGSRYEQYF.

This chain connects TRBV7-9 to TRBJ2-1, with TRBD2 matching 14 bases. From germline, CDR1 is SEHNR and CDR2 FQNEAQ (reference sequence). Trimming at V came to 8 bases and at J to 6 bases, leaving 3 bases not matched to a gene. There are 14 residues in the CDR3. The CDR3: CASSGTSGSNEQFF. The CDR3 coding sequence is TGTGCCAGCTCCGGGACTAGCGGGAGCAATGAGCAGTTCTTC.

CDR3 nucleotide sequence: TGTGCCAGCAGCTTGGGGTCGACAGGGGGCACCGGGGAGCTGTTTTTT. Protein product: CASSLGSTGGTGELFF. V and J are TRBV5-5 and TRBJ2-2; 9 bases match TRBD1. Germline V gene sequence: CDR1 SGHKS, CDR2 YYEKEE (reference sequence). The CDR3 totals 16 residues. V shed 0 bases, J shed 4 bases, and the junction held 4 bases outside the gene matches. Filled out from reference TRBV5-5 and TRBJ2-2, the complete variable domain reads DAGVTQSPTHLIKTRGQQVTLRCSPISGHKSVSWYQQVLGQGPQFIFQYYEKEERGRGNFPDRFSARQFPNYSSELNVNALLLGDSALYLCASSLGSTGGTGELFFGEGSRLTVL.

This clone was recorded only once. J is TRBJ2-1 and V is TRBV7-7; D is tentatively TRBD1 or TRBD2 (5 bases each). In germline, CDR1 is SSHAT, CDR2 FNYEAQ (reference sequence). The CDR3 sequence is 15 residues long. Trimming removed 0 bases at V and 8 bases at J, with 14 bases between. CDR3 nucleotide sequence: TGTGCCAGCAGCTTAGCGAGGGGAAATAACTATGAGCAGTTCTTC. Protein product: CASSLARGNNYEQFF.

V usage is TRBV24-1 and J usage is TRBJ1-2; TRBD1 might be the D (5 bases). This CDR3 has 13 amino acids. Germline CDR1 and CDR2: KGHDR and SFDVKD. Trimming stripped 7 bases from V and 8 bases from J, with 16 bases between. CDR3 bases: TGTGCCACCAGGGGTAGGGGAGAACGCGGCTACACCTTC. Amino acids: CATRGRGERGYTF.

The chain uses TRBV7-3 and TRBJ2-3; no definite D call. The CDR3 is made up of 11 amino acids. Trimming removed 6 bases from V and 2 bases from J, with 3 bases in between. CDR1 is SGHTA, CDR2 FQGTGA, per germline. CDR3 sequence: CASSNTDTQYF. DNA of the CDR3: TGTGCCAGCAGTAACACAGATACGCAGTATTTT.

The sample holds a few counts of this clone. This sequence joins TRBV27 and TRBJ1-1; 9 bases agree with TRBD1. Germline CDR1 reads MNHEY; CDR2 reads SMNVEV (reference sequence). The V gene end was trimmed by 6 bases and the J gene end by 0 bases; junction bases not matched to a gene: 5. This CDR3 has 15 amino acids. The CDR3 is CASRGQGWVNTEAFF. As DNA, the CDR3 is TGTGCCAGCAGGGGACAGGGTTGGGTGAACACTGAAGCTTTCTTT.

This rearrangement joins TRBV5-1 to TRBJ2-1; D is ambiguous. Germline V gene lookup returns CDR1 SGHRS and CDR2 YFSETQ. V lost 4 bases to trimming and J lost 1 base, with 9 bases between them. The length of the CDR3 is 14 residues. As DNA, the CDR3 is TGCGCCAGCAGCCCCCCCGGGTCCTACAATGAGCAGTTCTTC. Its protein is CASSPPGSYNEQFF.

This clone was counted a few times. This rearrangement joins TRBV5-1 to TRBJ2-1; 9 nucleotides match TRBD2. The germline V gene encodes CDR1 SGHRS and CDR2 YFSETQ. This CDR3 contains 16 residues. The trim removed 4 bases at V and 5 bases at J, leaving 10 bases unmatched. The CDR3 DNA reads TGCGCCAGCAGCCCCCGCCGACTAGCGGTCAACAATGAGCAGTTCTTC. This translates into CASSPRRLAVNNEQFF. The complete variable domain, with remaining parts taken from reference TRBV5-1 and TRBJ2-1, reads KAGVTQTPRYLIKTRGQQVTLSCSPISGHRSVSWYQQTPGQGLQFLFEYFSETQRNKGNFPGRFSGRQFSNSRSEMNVSTLELGDSALYLCASSPRRLAVNNEQFFGPGTRLTVL.

The V call is TRBV6-6, the J call TRBJ2-7; 9 nucleotides agree with TRBD1. The CDR3 totals 14 residues. After removal of 2 bases from V and 6 bases from J, the junction contained 5 bases not matched to a gene. The germline V gene has CDR1 MNHNY and CDR2 SVGAGI (reference sequence). The CDR3 DNA reads TGTGCCAGCAGTTACGGGGGACAGGGCTCCGAGCAGTACTTC. It codes for CASSYGGQGSEQYF.

The chain carries TRBV5-4 and TRBJ2-7; 7 bases match TRBD2. The V gene end was trimmed by 3 bases and the J gene end by 9 bases; junction bases not matched to a gene: 9. The CDR3 sequence is 13 residues long. Germline CDR1 SGHNT, CDR2 YYREEE (reference sequence). The CDR3 sequence is CASSSGGEGTQYF. The CDR3 DNA reads as TGTGCCAGCAGCTCAGGAGGGGAGGGGACGCAGTACTTC.

J is TRBJ2-5 and V is TRBV5-1; TRBD1 is a possible D gene (6 bases). V lost 1 base to trimming and J lost 4 bases, with 17 bases between them. The germline V gene has CDR1 SGHRS and CDR2 YFSETQ. There are 16 residues in the CDR3. The CDR3 loop is CASSLLKGLGGETQYF. The CDR3 coding sequence is TGCGCCAGCAGCTTGTTGAAGGGCCTAGGGGGAGAGACCCAGTACTTC.

The J gene is TRBJ1-2, the V gene TRBV19, with D tentatively TRBD1 (6 bases). The CDR3 sequence is 15 residues long. Trimming took 3 bases from V and 1 from J, leaving 12 bases between them. Per germline, CDR1 LNHDA and CDR2 SQIVND (reference sequence). The CDR3 sequence: CASSMPPGVNYGYTF. For the CDR3, the DNA is TGTGCCAGTAGTATGCCGCCAGGGGTTAACTATGGCTACACCTTC.

The chain's CDR3 is CASSDLAGQGDSPLHF. The CDR3 region has the DNA TGTGCCAGCAGTGATTTGGCCGGACAGGGAGATTCACCCCTCCACTTT. The rearrangement links TRBV6-1 to TRBJ1-6; 8 positions agree with TRBD1. The CDR3 extends over 16 amino acids. Trimming cost V 3 bases and J 8 bases; bases outside gene matches: 9. Germline V lookup: CDR1 MNHNS, CDR2 SASEGT.

This clone was counted only a few times. The J gene is TRBJ1-2, the V gene TRBV5-1, with 7 bases fitting TRBD1. This CDR3 comprises 17 residues. Germline-derived CDR1 and CDR2 are SGHRS and YFSETQ. The V and J ends lost 0 bases and 2 bases, in that order; junction bases with no gene match: 10. CDR3 protein: CASSLDSGRGQNYGYTF. The CDR3 DNA reads as TGCGCCAGCAGCTTGGATTCCGGGAGGGGACAGAACTATGGCTACACCTTC.

V gene TRBV6-4 combines with J gene TRBJ1-6, with 7 bases identical to TRBD1. The CDR3 covers 17 residues. V was pared by 7 bases and J by 6 bases, with 15 bases of the junction left unmatched. The germline V gene encodes CDR1 MRHNA and CDR2 SNTAGT. DNA of the CDR3: TGTGCCAGCACCTCCAGGGGGGGACCGGTTGGTAATTCACCCCTCCACTTT. Residues: CASTSRGGPVGNSPLHF.

The chain carries TRBV30 and TRBJ1-5; D is unclear. CDR3 size: 13 residues. Trimming pared 2 bases from V and 3 bases from J, leaving 8 bases between. Germline CDR1 GTSNPN, CDR2 SVGIG (reference sequence). CDR3 sequence reads: CAWSSGPNQPQHF. DNA for the CDR3: TGTGCCTGGAGTTCCGGACCCAATCAGCCCCAGCATTTT. The variable domain in full, with the rest retrieved from reference TRBV30 and TRBJ1-5, is SQTIHQWPATLVQPVGSPLSLECTVEGTSNPNLYWYRQAAGRGLQLLFYSVGIGQISSEVPQNLSASRPQDRQFILSSKKLLLSDSGFYLCAWSSGPNQPQHFGDGTRLSIL.

V gene TRBV28 combines with J gene TRBJ2-1, with TRBD2 identical over 9 bases. J lost 9 bases, V lost 5 bases, and 8 bases had no gene match. The CDR3 contains 14 residues. The germline V gene has CDR1 MDHEN and CDR2 SYDVKM. The CDR3 DNA sequence: TGTGCCAGCAGTCTCTATAGCGGGAGCGTTGAGCAGTTCTTC. The encoded protein is CASSLYSGSVEQFF.

The sample holds a few counts of this clone. The rearrangement links TRBV27 to TRBJ1-3; D is perhaps TRBD1 (6 bases). CDR1 and CDR2 (germline): MNHEY, SMNVEV (reference sequence). V was cut by 5 bases and J by 4 bases, with 21 bases left in between. The CDR3 runs 17 residues. The CDR3 nucleotides are TGTGCCAGCAGTCCTGGGCAGGGGCGCTCATCGGGAAACACCATATATTTT. Amino acids: CASSPGQGRSSGNTIYF.

This clone was seen just once. The CDR3 region has the DNA TGCGCCAGCAGTCCACACCAGGGGCCCAACGAGCAGTACTTC. Its translation: CASSPHQGPNEQYF. The V gene is TRBV5-1, the J gene TRBJ2-7, with D tentatively TRBD1 (6 bases). This CDR3 is 14 amino acids long. Germline lookup yields CDR1 SGHRS and CDR2 YFSETQ. V was clipped by 5 bases and J by 5 bases, with 17 bases between them.